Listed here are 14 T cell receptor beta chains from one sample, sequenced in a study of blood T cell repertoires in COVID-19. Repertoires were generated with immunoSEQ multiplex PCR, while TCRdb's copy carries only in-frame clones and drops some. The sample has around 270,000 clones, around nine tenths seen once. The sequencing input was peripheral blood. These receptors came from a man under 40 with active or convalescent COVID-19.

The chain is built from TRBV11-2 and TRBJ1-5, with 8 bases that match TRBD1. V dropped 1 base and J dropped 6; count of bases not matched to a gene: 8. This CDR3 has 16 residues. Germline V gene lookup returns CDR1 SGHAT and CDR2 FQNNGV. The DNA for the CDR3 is TGTGCCAGCAGCTTAGGCGCAGGGGGCTTCGGTCAGCCCCAGCATTTT. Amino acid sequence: CASSLGAGGFGQPQHF.

The CDR3 reads CASSMETTNEKLFF. DNA for the CDR3: TGTGCCAGTAGTATGGAGACAACTAATGAAAAACTGTTTTTT. This rearrangement joins TRBV19 to TRBJ1-4, with D uncertain. Germline V CDR1 and CDR2: LNHDA, SQIVND (reference sequence). This CDR3 has 14 amino acids. Between the trimmed V and J ends, which lost 3 bases and 0 bases, there was a span of 5 bases.

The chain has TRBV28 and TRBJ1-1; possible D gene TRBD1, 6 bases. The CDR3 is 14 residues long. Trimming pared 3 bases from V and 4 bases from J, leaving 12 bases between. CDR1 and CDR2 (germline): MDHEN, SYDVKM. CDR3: CASSFGGGGTEAFF. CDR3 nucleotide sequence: TGTGCCAGCAGTTTTGGGGGGGGCGGCACTGAAGCTTTCTTT.

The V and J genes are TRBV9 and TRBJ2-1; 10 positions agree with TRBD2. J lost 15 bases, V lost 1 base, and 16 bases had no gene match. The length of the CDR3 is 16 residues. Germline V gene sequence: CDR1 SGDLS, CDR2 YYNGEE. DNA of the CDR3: TGTGCCAGCAGCGTAATAGGACTAGCGGAATATGTTGTCGGGTTCTTC. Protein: CASSVIGLAEYVVGFF.

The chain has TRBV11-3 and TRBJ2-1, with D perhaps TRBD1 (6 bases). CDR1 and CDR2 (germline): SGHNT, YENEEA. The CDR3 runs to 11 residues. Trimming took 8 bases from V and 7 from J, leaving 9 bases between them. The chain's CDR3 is CASQRGNEQFF. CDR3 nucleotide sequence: TGTGCCAGCCAGAGGGGGAATGAGCAGTTCTTC.

DNA of the CDR3: TGTGCCAGCAGCACACAGGGGCAGGGTCAGCCCCAGCATTTT. It yields the protein CASSTQGQGQPQHF. The chain employs TRBV7-2 and TRBJ1-5; 7 nucleotides align to TRBD1. Per germline, CDR1 SGHTA and CDR2 FQGNSA. This CDR3 is built from 14 residues. The V gene end was trimmed by 5 bases and the J gene end by 6 bases; junction bases not matched to a gene: 7.

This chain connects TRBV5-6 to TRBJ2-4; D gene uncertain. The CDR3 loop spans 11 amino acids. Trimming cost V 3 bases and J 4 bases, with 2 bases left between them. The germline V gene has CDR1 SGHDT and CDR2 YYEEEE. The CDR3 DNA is TGTGCCAGCAGCTCAAAAAACATTCAGTACTTC. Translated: CASSSKNIQYF.

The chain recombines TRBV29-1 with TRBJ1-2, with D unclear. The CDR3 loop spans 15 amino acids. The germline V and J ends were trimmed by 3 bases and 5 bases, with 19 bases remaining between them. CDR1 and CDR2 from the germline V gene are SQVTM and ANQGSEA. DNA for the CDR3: TGCAGCGTTGATGGCCCTCGGGCACTAGGGTATGGCTACACCTTC. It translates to CSVDGPRALGYGYTF.

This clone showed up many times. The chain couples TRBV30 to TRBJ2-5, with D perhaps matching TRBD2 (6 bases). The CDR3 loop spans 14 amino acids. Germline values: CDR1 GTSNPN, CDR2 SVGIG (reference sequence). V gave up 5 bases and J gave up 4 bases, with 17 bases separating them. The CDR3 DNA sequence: TGTGCCTGGCGGGACTTCCCAGGTGTAGAGACCCAGTACTTC. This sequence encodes CAWRDFPGVETQYF.

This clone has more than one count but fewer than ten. The CDR3 protein is CASSQMGEVGYGYTF. DNA of the CDR3: TGTGCCAGCAGCCAGATGGGGGAGGTTGGCTATGGCTACACCTTC. This chain links TRBV5-4 with TRBJ1-2, with D perhaps TRBD1 (5 bases). The CDR3 totals 15 residues. Trimming removed 4 bases at V and 4 bases at J, with 17 bases between. Germline V gene lookup returns CDR1 SGHNT and CDR2 YYREEE (reference sequence).

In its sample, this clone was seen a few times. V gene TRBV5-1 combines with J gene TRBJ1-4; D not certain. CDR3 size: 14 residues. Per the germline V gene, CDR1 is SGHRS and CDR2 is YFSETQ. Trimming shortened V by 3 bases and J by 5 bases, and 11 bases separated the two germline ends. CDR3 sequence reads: CASSWAAPNEKLFF. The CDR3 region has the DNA TGCGCCAGCAGCTGGGCTGCCCCAAATGAAAAACTGTTTTTT.

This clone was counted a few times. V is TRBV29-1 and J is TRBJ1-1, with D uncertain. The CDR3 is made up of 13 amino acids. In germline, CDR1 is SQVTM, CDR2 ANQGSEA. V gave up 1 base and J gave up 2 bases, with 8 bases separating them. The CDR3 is CSVEGGGNTEAFF. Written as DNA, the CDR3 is TGCAGCGTTGAAGGCGGCGGTAACACTGAAGCTTTCTTT.

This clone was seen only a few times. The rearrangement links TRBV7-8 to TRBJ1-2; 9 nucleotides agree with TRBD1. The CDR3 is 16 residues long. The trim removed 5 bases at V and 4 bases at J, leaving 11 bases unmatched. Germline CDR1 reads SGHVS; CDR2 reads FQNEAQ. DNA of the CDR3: TGTGCCAGCAGCCGGGGACAGGGAAGTCTCATCTATGGCTACACCTTC. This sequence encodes CASSRGQGSLIYGYTF.

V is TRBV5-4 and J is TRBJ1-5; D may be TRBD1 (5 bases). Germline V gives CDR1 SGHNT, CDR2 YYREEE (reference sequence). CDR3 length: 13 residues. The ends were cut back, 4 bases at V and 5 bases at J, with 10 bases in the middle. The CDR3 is CASSQGPHQPQHF. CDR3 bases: TGTGCCAGCAGCCAGGGCCCCCATCAGCCCCAGCATTTT.